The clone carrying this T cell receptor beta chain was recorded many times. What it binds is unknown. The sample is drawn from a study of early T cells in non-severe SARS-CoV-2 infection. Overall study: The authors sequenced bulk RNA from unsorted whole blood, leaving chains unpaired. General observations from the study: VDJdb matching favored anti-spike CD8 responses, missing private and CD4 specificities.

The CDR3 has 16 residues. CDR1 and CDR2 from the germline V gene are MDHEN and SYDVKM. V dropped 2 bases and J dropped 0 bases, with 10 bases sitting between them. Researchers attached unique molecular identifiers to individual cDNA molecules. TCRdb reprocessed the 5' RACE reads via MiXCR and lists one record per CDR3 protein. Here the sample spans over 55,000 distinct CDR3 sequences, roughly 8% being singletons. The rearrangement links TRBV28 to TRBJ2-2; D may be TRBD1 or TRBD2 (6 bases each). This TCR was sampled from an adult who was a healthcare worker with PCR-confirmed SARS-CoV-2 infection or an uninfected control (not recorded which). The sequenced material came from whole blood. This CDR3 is CASSLAGGANTGELFF. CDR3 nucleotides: TGTGCCAGCAGTTTAGCCGGGGGCGCGAACACCGGGGAGCTGTTTTTT.